This section outlines one T cell receptor beta chain sequence together with its context. There is no known antigen for this receptor. Per-base quality was not reported, and no clone a single base away is much larger than it. The V end gives up 5 bases and the J end 1 base, leaving 11 bases in the junction not matched to a gene. CDR1 and CDR2 (SEHNR, FQNEAQ) derive from the germline V gene (reference sequence). The cysteine opens and the phenylalanine closes a CDR3 of 17 amino acids. The entry retains the CDR3 DNA only, 51 bases that are in frame from base 1. The entry originates in a study of blood T cell repertoires in COVID-19 (dated by TCRdb to 2018 to 2020). Regarding the research as a whole: Collaborator samples came from the United States, Italy and Spain and covered acute and convalescent phases of COVID-19. The material from the prospective study consisted of cDNA or gDNA derived from T cells, B-cell-depleted T cells, or PBMCs. The dataset comprised deeply sampled blood TCRbeta repertoires from subjects exposed to, actively infected with, or recovered from COVID-19. A freely available public database, intended as a resource for researchers studying the immune response to SARS-CoV-2, is where the repertoires were released. Samples were obtained from the ongoing ImmuneRACE study (first 160 participants) and from over a thousand subjects provided by 6 global collaborators. A de-identified subject ID, COVID-19 status, age in years and sex were almost always included in the sample metadata. Where HLA class I and class II types were available, the types were taken from metadata supplied by the sample provider, not from assay-based typing. Broader findings and caveats from the paper: The quantity of clinical and demographic metadata differed by source and by participant and was supplied without curation.

Collaborating institutions collected whole blood in K2EDTA tubes following their own protocols. For TCRbeta analysis, collaborators shipped samples as frozen whole blood, isolated PBMCs, or DNA extracted from either of those sample types. TCRbeta CDR3 regions were amplified from genomic DNA using the immunoSEQ Assay, a bias-controlled multiplex PCR. As for the authors' bioinformatics: The number of nucleated cells in each sample was estimated from the amplification of reference gene primers within the assay. Sequence reads were collapsed and filtered to measure the absolute abundance of every unique TCRbeta CDR3 rearrangement. For each sample, productive Simpson clonality was calculated by taking the square root of Simpson's diversity index across productive rearrangements. As stored in TCRdb, this immuneACCESS dataset retains in-frame rearrangements with V and J assigned. A fraction of the clones does not appear; measured against another copy, unresolved V genes explain less than half of the discrepancy, and the remainder lacks a known reason. V, J and clone size were drawn from that table, and D and trimming were deduced from the DNA. The sample includes tens of thousands of clones, with 80% to 90% observed a single time. Of the sample, over 8.5% is held by the ten largest clones.

This sequence was found in a man aged 80 or over with acute or convalescent COVID-19. Sample: peripheral blood. The rearranged chain carries TRBV7-9 and TRBJ1-2, with 9 bases matching TRBD1. The CDR3 corresponds to CASSAGTGNRFNYGYTF. The nucleotide sequence reads as follows: TGTGCCAGCAGCGCCGGGACAGGGAACAGATTTAACTATGGCTACACCTTC.